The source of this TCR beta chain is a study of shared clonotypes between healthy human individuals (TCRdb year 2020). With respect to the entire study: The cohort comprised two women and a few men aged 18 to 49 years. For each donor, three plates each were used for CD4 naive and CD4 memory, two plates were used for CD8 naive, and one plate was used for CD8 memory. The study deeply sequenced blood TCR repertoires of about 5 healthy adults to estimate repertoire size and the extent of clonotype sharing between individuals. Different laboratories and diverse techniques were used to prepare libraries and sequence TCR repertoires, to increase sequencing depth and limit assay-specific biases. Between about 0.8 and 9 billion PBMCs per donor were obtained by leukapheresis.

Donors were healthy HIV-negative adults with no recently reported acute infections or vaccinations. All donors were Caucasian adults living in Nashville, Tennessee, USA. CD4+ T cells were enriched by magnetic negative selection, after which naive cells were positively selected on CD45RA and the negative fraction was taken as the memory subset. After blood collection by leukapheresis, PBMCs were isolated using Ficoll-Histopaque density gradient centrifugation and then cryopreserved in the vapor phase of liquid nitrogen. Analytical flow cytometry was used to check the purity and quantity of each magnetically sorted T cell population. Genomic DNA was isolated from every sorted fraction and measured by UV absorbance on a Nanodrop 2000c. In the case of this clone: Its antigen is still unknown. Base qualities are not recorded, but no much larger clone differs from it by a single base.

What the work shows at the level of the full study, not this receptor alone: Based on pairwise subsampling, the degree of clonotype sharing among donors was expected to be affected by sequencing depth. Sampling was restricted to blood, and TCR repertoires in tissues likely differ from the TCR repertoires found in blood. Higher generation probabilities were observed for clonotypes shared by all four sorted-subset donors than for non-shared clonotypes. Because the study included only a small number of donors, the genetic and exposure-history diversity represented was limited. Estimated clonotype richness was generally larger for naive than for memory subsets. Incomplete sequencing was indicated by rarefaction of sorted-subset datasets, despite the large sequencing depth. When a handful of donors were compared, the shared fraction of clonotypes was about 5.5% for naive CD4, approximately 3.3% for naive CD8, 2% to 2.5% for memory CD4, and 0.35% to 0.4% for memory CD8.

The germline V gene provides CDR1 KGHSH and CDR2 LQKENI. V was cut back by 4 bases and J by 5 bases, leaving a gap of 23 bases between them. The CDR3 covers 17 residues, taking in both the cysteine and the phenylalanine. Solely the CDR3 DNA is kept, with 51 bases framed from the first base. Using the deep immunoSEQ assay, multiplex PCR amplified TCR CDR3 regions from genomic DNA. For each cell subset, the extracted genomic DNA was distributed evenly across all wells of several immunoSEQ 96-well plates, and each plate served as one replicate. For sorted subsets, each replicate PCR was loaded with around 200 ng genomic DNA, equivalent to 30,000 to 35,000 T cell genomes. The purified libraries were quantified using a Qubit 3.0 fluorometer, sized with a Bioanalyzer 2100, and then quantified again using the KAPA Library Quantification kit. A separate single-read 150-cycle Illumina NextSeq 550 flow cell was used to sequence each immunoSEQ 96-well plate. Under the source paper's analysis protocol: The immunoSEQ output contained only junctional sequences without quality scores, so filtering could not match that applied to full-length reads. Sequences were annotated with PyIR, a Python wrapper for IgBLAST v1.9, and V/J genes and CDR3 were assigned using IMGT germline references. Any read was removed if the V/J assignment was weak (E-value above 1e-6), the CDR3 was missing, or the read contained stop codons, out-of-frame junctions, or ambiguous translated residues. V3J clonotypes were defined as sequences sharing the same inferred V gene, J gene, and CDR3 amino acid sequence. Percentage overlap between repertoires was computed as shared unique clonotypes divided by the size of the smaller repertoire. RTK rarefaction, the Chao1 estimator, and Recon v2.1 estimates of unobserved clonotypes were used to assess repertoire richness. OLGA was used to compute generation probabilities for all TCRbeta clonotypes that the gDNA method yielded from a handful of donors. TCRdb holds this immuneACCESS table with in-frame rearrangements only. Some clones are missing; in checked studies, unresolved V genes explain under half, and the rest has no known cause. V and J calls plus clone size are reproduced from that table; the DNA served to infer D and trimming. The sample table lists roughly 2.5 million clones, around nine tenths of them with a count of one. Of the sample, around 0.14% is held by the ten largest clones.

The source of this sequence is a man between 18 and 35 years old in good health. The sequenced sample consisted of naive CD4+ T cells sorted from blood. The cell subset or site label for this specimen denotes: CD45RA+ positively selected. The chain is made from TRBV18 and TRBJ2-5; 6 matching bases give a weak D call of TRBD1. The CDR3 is CASSLPPSTGRMETQYF. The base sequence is TGTGCCAGCTCACTCCCCCCCTCGACAGGAAGGATGGAGACCCAGTACTTC. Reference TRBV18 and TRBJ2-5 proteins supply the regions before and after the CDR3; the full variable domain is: NAGVMQNPRHLVRRRGQEARLRCSPMKGHSHVYWYRQLPEEGLKFMVYLQKENIIDESGMPKERFSAEFPKEGPSILRIQQVVRGDSAAYFCASSLPPSTGRMETQYFGPGTRLLVL.